Below are 25 T cell receptor beta chains sequenced from a single sample in a study of vaccination effects on CD4 cells after COVID-19. The protocol was immunoSEQ multiplex PCR, while the TCRdb copy is restricted to in-frame clones and leaves out a portion. The table includes tens of thousands of clones, around 80% detected once. No antigen is known for these receptors. Viral peptide pool expansion of antigen-specific CD4+ T cells preceded sequencing in the ViraFEST assay. Culture proceeded for about ten days, and CD4+ T cells were then isolated. Neither prior SARS-CoV-2 infection nor positive nucleocapsid antibodies were present in the vaccine recipients. This sample comprised CD4+ T cells from PBMCs cultured with SARS-CoV-2 spike peptides, obtained before COVID-19 vaccination. Receptors were obtained from a human donor who received a COVID-19 vaccine.

As DNA, the CDR3 is TGTGCCAGCAGCAAGTTCGGGGGTCTCTCTGGAAACACCATATATTTT. This sequence encodes CASSKFGGLSGNTIYF. V gene TRBV2 combines with J gene TRBJ1-3; a weak D match, TRBD1 (5 bases). The CDR3 length is 16 residues. CDR1 SNHLY and CDR2 FYNNEI come from the germline V gene. Trimming left V 6 bases short and J 0 bases short, with 15 bases between.

V and J are TRBV2 and TRBJ1-2; 7 bases are shared with TRBD1. This CDR3 contains 15 residues. Germline CDR1 reads SNHLY; CDR2 reads FYNNEI. The ends lost 6 bases at V and 8 bases at J; junction bases unmatched: 15. CDR3 DNA: TGTGCCAGCAGGGCTGAAAGACAGGGAATCTCAGGCTACACCTTC. It yields the protein CASRAERQGISGYTF.

The chain has TRBV9 and TRBJ2-1; D is perhaps TRBD1 (5 bases). The germline V and J ends were trimmed by 5 bases and 6 bases, with 18 bases remaining between them. The CDR3 totals 15 residues. Per the germline V gene, CDR1 is SGDLS and CDR2 is YYNGEE. The CDR3 is CASSLGLVGFNEQFF. Here the CDR3 DNA reads TGTGCCAGCAGTCTGGGGCTAGTGGGGTTCAATGAGCAGTTCTTC. Full variable domain (rest looked up from reference TRBV9 and TRBJ2-1): DSGVTQTPKHLITATGQRVTLRCSPRSGDLSVYWYQQSLDQGLQFLIQYYNGEERAKGNILERFSAQQFPDLHSELNLSSLELGDSALYFCASSLGLVGFNEQFFGPGTRLTVL.

The chain combines TRBV24-1 with TRBJ2-1; D possibly corresponds to TRBD1 (5 bases). Between the trimmed V and J ends, which lost 0 bases and 7 bases, there was a span of 9 bases. The CDR3 runs 14 residues. Germline V gene lookup returns CDR1 KGHDR and CDR2 SFDVKD. CDR3 sequence: CATSDLRTRNEQFF. The CDR3 DNA follows: TGTGCCACCAGTGATTTGAGGACACGTAATGAGCAGTTCTTC.

The genes are TRBV5-1 and TRBJ2-3; TRBD2 matches 7 bases. V trimming: 4 bases; J trimming: 0 bases; junction bases outside the gene matches: 8. Germline CDR1 and CDR2: SGHRS and YFSETQ. This CDR3 contains 16 residues. In DNA, the CDR3 is TGCGCCAGCAGCCCCCTCTCTAGCGGTAGCACAGATACGCAGTATTTT. This codes for CASSPLSSGSTDTQYF.

V and J are TRBV11-2 and TRBJ2-6, with TRBD2 as a possible D gene (7 bases). Trimming removed 5 bases at V and 1 base at J, with 21 bases between. CDR1 and CDR2 (germline): SGHAT, FQNNGV. CDR3 length: 19 residues. CDR3 protein: CASSGGIGGRMSGANVLTF. CDR3 sequence (DNA): TGTGCCAGCAGCGGAGGAATCGGGGGGCGAATGTCTGGGGCCAACGTCCTGACTTTC.

This chain connects TRBV6-5 to TRBJ2-2; D possibly corresponds to TRBD2 (6 bases). The germline gives CDR1 MNHEY, CDR2 SVGAGI. Trimming took off 7 bases at V and 7 bases at J, with 16 bases between the two ends. CDR3 length: 14 residues. For the CDR3, the DNA is TGTGCCAGCATACAGTTGGGGGGAGGCGGGGAGCTGTTTTTT. Translated: CASIQLGGGGELFF.

This chain links TRBV12-3 or TRBV12-4 with TRBJ2-5, with D hard to call. Trimming left V 3 bases short and J 4 bases short, with 6 bases between. The CDR3 has 12 residues. The CDR3 protein is CASSLLAETQYF. CDR3 nucleotide sequence: TGTGCCAGCAGTTTGTTAGCAGAGACCCAGTACTTC.

This clone has a single count. This chain joins TRBV7-2 and TRBJ2-1; 8 bases are a match to TRBD2. Losses at the gene ends were 6 bases for V and 3 bases for J; bases not matched to a gene: 10. This CDR3 is built from 16 residues. Germline-derived CDR1 and CDR2 are SGHTA and FQGNSA. The CDR3 nucleotides are TGTGCCAGCAGGGGCTTGCGGGGGGTAGGCTACAATGAGCAGTTCTTC. The encoded protein is CASRGLRGVGYNEQFF.

This clone was observed a handful of times. This chain joins TRBV28 and TRBJ2-2; 12 bases are shared with TRBD2. Looked up from germline, CDR1 is MDHEN and CDR2 is SYDVKM. This CDR3 has 16 residues. V lost 3 bases and J lost 10; bases outside the gene matches: 9. In nucleotides, the CDR3 is TGTGCCAGCAGTTTCCGGACTAGCGGGGTCCAGACGGAGCTGTTTTTT. It is translated as CASSFRTSGVQTELFF.

V usage is TRBV18 and J usage is TRBJ2-5; D perhaps matches TRBD1 (7 bases). The CDR3 is 15 residues long. CDR1 is KGHSH and CDR2 is LQKENI in the germline V gene. With 6 bases removed from V and 5 bases from J, the gap between germline ends came to 19 bases. For the CDR3, the DNA is TGTGCCAGCTCGACTCAGGGGGGACCCGGGGAGACCCAGTACTTC. This translates into CASSTQGGPGETQYF.

The chain uses TRBV18 and TRBJ2-4; 9 nucleotides agree with TRBD1. CDR1 is KGHSH and CDR2 is LQKENI in the germline V gene. Trimming removed 3 bases from V and 4 bases from J; junction bases left unmatched: 7. This CDR3 is built from 16 residues. CDR3 amino acids: CASSPSGDRVKNIQYF. CDR3 nucleotides: TGTGCCAGCTCACCTTCTGGGGACAGGGTTAAAAACATTCAGTACTTC. The whole variable domain, filled in from reference TRBV18 and TRBJ2-4, reads NAGVMQNPRHLVRRRGQEARLRCSPMKGHSHVYWYRQLPEEGLKFMVYLQKENIIDESGMPKERFSAEFPKEGPSILRIQQVVRGDSAAYFCASSPSGDRVKNIQYFGAGTRLSVL.

The V gene is TRBV7-2, the J gene TRBJ2-1, with 9 bases that match TRBD2. The germline V gene encodes CDR1 SGHTA and CDR2 FQGNSA. This CDR3 has 15 amino acids. The ends lost 3 bases at V and 7 bases at J; junction bases unmatched: 7. The CDR3 nucleotides are TGTGCCAGCAGCTTCGCGAGTCTAGCGGGGAATGAGCAGTTCTTC. Its protein is CASSFASLAGNEQFF.

The J gene is TRBJ2-1, the V gene TRBV25-1; D gene uncertain. The germline gives CDR1 MGHDK, CDR2 SYGVNS. This CDR3 has 12 residues. The V and J ends lost 4 bases and 2 bases respectively, with 3 bases between them. Written as DNA, the CDR3 is TGTGCCAGCAGTGGGACCTACAATGAGCAGTTCTTC. It translates to CASSGTYNEQFF. Variable domain in full (rest from reference TRBV25-1 and TRBJ2-1): EADIYQTPRYLVIGTGKKITLECSQTMGHDKMYWYQQDPGMELHLIHYSYGVNSTEKGDLSSESTVSRIRTEHFPLTLESARPSHTSQYLCASSGTYNEQFFGPGTRLTVL.

CDR3 DNA: TGTGCCACCTCTAACACCGGGGAGCTGTTTTTT. As protein: CATSNTGELFF. The chain uses TRBV24-1 and TRBJ2-2, with no clear D. Trimming stripped 9 bases from V and 2 bases from J, with 3 bases between. The CDR3 sequence is 11 residues long. Germline lookup yields CDR1 KGHDR and CDR2 SFDVKD.

This chain links TRBV6-4 with TRBJ1-1; tentative D call: TRBD1 (6 bases). V was trimmed by 5 bases and J by 3 bases, leaving 13 bases between them. The CDR3 consists of 14 residues. Germline CDR1 reads MRHNA; CDR2 reads SNTAGT. CDR3 DNA: TGTGCCAGCAGTTTTAAGGGGGGGGACACTGAAGCTTTCTTT. It specifies CASSFKGGDTEAFF.

The chain has TRBV9 and TRBJ2-5; D remains ambiguous. Between the trimmed V and J ends, which lost 4 bases and 4 bases, there was a span of 11 bases. Germline V CDR1 and CDR2: SGDLS, YYNGEE. The length of the CDR3 is 13 residues. CDR3 coding DNA: TGTGCCAGCAGCCCTGGGGTAGCAGAGACCCAGTACTTC. Amino acids: CASSPGVAETQYF.

This clone was recorded a few times. This chain's CDR3 is CASTQGIGTEAFF. As DNA, the CDR3 is TGCGCCAGCACCCAGGGGATCGGCACTGAAGCTTTCTTT. This chain uses TRBV10-1 with TRBJ1-1; D might be TRBD1 (6 bases). Trimming took 7 bases from V and 4 from J, leaving 13 bases between them. The germline gives CDR1 WNHNN, CDR2 SYGVQD (reference sequence). The CDR3 totals 13 residues.

DNA for the CDR3: TGTGCCACCAGTGATCCTAAGCATAGCAATCAGCCCCAGCATTTT. This gives the protein CATSDPKHSNQPQHF. This rearrangement joins TRBV24-1 to TRBJ1-5; D is unclear. The germline V gene has CDR1 KGHDR and CDR2 SFDVKD. Trimming removed 3 bases at V and 0 bases at J, with 8 bases between. The CDR3 length is 15 residues.

This chain uses TRBV19 with TRBJ2-3; D is unclear. The CDR3 spans 15 residues. In germline, CDR1 is LNHDA, CDR2 SQIVND (reference sequence). Trimming stripped 6 bases from V and 2 bases from J, with 15 bases between. The CDR3 sequence: CASRAHSPDTDTQYF. Here the CDR3 DNA reads TGTGCCAGTAGGGCCCACTCTCCCGACACAGATACGCAGTATTTT.

V is TRBV6-4 and J is TRBJ1-1, with D possibly matching TRBD1 (6 bases). CDR1 MRHNA and CDR2 SNTAGT come from the germline V gene. This CDR3 contains 15 residues. The V end lost 5 bases, the J end lost 1 base, and 14 bases lay between the germline ends. The CDR3 loop is CASSTDRTSNTEAFF. The CDR3 DNA reads TGTGCCAGCAGTACCGACAGGACTTCGAACACTGAAGCTTTCTTT.

V and J are TRBV18 and TRBJ1-1; D gene ambiguous. Germline-derived CDR1 and CDR2 are KGHSH and LQKENI. The CDR3 has 13 amino acids. Trimming pared 6 bases from V and 1 base from J, leaving 9 bases between. CDR3 loop: CASSLGRNTEAFF. The CDR3 region has the DNA TGTGCCAGCTCCCTCGGGAGGAACACTGAAGCTTTCTTT.

The chain couples TRBV7-2 to TRBJ1-1; 9 bases align to TRBD1. From germline, CDR1 is SGHTA and CDR2 FQGNSA. The length of the CDR3 is 14 residues. The junction had 4 bases not matched to a gene; V was cut back by 5 bases and J by 3 bases. CDR3 loop: CASSPTGGDTEAFF. CDR3 nucleotides: TGTGCCAGCAGCCCGACAGGGGGGGACACTGAAGCTTTCTTT.

The chain has TRBV6-1 and TRBJ2-1; D is unclear. Germline V gene data show CDR1 as MNHNS and CDR2 as SASEGT. The CDR3 sequence is 14 residues long. The V end was cut by 8 bases, the J end by 4 bases, with 15 bases between. This CDR3 is CASAGSGGYNEQFF. CDR3 in DNA: TGTGCCAGCGCTGGCAGTGGTGGATACAATGAGCAGTTCTTC.

The chain combines TRBV5-1 with TRBJ1-1; possible D gene TRBD1, 5 bases. CDR3 length: 16 amino acids. V was clipped by 0 bases and J by 5 bases, with 17 bases between them. In germline, CDR1 is SGHRS, CDR2 YFSETQ. The CDR3 bases are TGCGCCAGCAGCTTGGTTCCCGCAGGGATGGGGACTGAAGCTTTCTTT. Its translation: CASSLVPAGMGTEAFF.